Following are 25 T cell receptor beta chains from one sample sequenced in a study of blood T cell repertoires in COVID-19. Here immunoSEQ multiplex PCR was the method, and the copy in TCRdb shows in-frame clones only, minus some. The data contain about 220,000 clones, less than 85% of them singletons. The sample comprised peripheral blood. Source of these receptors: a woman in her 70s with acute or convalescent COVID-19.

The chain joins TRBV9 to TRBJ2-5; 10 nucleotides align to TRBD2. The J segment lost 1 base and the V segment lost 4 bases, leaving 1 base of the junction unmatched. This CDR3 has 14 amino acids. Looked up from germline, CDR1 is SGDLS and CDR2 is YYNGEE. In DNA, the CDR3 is TGTGCCAGCAGCCCTAGCGGGGGCCAAGAGACCCAGTACTTC. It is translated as CASSPSGGQETQYF.

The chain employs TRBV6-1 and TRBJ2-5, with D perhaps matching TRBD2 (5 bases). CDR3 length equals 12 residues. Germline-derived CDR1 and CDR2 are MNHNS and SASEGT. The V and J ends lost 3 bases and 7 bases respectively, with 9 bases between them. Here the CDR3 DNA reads TGTGCCAGCAGTGACCGGGGTCGGACCCAGTACTTC. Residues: CASSDRGRTQYF.

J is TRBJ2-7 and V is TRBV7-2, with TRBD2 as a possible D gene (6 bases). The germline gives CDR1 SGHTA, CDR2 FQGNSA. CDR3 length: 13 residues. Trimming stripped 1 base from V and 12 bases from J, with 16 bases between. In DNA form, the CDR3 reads TGTGCCAGCAGCTTAGAGGAGGGAGCCCGTCGGTACTTC. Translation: CASSLEEGARRYF.

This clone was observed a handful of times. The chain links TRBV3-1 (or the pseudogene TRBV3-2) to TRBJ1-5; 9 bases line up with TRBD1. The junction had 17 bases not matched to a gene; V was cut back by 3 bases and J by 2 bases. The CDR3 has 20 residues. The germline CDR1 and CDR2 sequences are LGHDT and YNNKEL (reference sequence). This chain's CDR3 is CASSHDPTGGASTGNQPQHF. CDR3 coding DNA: TGTGCCAGCAGCCACGACCCCACAGGGGGCGCCTCCACGGGCAATCAGCCCCAGCATTTT.

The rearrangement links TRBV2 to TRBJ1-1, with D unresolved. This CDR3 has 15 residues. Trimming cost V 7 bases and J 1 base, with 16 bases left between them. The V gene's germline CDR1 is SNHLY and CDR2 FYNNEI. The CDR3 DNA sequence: TGTGCCAGCATCTCCACCCGACATTCGAACACTGAAGCTTTCTTT. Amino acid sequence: CASISTRHSNTEAFF.

The CDR3 loop is CASSELTSGGGTQYF. CDR3 bases: TGCGCCAGCAGCGAATTGACTAGCGGGGGTGGGACCCAGTACTTC. The chain employs TRBV5-1 and TRBJ2-5, with 12 bases identical to TRBD2. The CDR3 has 15 amino acids. Losses at the gene ends were 4 bases for V and 7 bases for J; bases not matched to a gene: 8. Per the germline V gene, CDR1 is SGHRS and CDR2 is YFSETQ.

Here the CDR3 reads CASSSLPQGVGELFF. Here the CDR3 DNA reads TGTGCCAGTAGTTCCCTGCCTCAGGGGGTAGGGGAGCTGTTTTTT. The rearrangement links TRBV19 to TRBJ2-2, with 7 bases fitting TRBD1. Per the germline V gene, CDR1 is LNHDA and CDR2 is SQIVND (reference sequence). The CDR3 runs to 15 residues. V gave up 5 bases and J gave up 8 bases; unmatched junction bases: 11.

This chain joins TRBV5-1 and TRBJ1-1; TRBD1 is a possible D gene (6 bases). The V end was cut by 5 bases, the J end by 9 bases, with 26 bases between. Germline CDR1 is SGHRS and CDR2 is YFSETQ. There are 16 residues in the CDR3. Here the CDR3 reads CASSYSGGGGVSQAFF. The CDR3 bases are TGCGCCAGCAGTTACTCCGGAGGGGGGGGCGTATCTCAAGCTTTCTTT.

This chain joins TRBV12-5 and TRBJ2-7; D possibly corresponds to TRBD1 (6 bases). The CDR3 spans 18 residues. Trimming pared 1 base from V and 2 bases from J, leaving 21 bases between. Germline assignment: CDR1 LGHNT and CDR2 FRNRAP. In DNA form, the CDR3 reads TGTGCTAGTGGTTTGGCCTGGCTTCGGGACAAAGTTGCCTACGAGCAGTACGTC. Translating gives CASGLAWLRDKVAYEQYV.

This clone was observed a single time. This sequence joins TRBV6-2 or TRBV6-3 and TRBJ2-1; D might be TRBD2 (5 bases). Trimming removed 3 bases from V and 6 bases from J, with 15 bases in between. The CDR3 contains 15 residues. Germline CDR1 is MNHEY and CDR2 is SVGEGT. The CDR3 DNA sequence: TGTGCCAGCAGTTATTCCCGGACGAGGGCCAATGAGCAGTTCTTC. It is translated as CASSYSRTRANEQFF.

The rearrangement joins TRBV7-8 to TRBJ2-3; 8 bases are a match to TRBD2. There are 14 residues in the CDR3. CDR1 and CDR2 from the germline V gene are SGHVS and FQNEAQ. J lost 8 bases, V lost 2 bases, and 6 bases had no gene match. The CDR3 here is CASSLYQRETTQYF. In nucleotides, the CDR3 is TGTGCCAGCAGCTTATACCAGCGGGAGACTACGCAGTATTTT.

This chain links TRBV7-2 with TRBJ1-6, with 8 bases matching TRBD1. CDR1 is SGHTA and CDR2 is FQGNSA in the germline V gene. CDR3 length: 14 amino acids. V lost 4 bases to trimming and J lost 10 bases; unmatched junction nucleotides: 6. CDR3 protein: CASSSTGVRSPLHF. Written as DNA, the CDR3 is TGTGCCAGCAGCTCGACAGGGGTTAGGTCACCCCTCCACTTT.

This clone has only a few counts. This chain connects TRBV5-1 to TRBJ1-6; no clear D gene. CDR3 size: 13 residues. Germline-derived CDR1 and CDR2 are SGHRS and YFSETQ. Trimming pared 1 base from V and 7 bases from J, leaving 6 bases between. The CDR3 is CASSLSSNSPLHF. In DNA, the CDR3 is TGCGCCAGCAGCTTGTCTTCCAATTCACCCCTCCACTTT.

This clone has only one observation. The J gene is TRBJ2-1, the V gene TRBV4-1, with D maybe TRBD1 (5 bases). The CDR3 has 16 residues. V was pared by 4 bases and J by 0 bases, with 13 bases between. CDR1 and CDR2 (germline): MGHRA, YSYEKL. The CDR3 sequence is CASSLAAGLSYNEQFF. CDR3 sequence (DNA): TGCGCCAGCAGCCTCGCGGCAGGGCTCTCCTACAATGAGCAGTTCTTC.

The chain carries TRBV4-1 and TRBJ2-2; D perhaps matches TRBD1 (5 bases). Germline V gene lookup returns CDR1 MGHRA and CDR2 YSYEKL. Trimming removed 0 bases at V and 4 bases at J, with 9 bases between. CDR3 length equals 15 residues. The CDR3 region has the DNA TGCGCCAGCAGCCAAGACAGGGCCGGCACCGGGGAGCTGTTTTTT. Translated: CASSQDRAGTGELFF.

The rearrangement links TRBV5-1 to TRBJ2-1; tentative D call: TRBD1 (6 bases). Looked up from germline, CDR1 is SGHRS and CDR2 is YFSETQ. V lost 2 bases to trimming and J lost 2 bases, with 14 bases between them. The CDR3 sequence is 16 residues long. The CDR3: CASSFGQRNTYNEQFF. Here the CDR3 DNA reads TGCGCCAGCAGCTTCGGACAGAGGAATACCTACAATGAGCAGTTCTTC. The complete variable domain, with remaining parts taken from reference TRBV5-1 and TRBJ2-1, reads KAGVTQTPRYLIKTRGQQVTLSCSPISGHRSVSWYQQTPGQGLQFLFEYFSETQRNKGNFPGRFSGRQFSNSRSEMNVSTLELGDSALYLCASSFGQRNTYNEQFFGPGTRLTVL.

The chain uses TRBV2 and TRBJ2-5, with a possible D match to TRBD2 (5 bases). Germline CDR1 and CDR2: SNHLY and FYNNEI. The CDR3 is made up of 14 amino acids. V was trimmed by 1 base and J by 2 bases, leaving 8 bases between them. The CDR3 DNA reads TGTGCCAGCAGTGAAGGGACTCGTCAAGAGACCCAGTACTTC. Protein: CASSEGTRQETQYF.

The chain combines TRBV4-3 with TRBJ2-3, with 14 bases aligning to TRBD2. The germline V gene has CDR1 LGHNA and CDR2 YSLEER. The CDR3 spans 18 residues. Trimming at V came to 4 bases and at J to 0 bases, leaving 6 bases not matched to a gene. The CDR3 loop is CASSRRLAGGRSTDTQYF. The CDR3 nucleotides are TGCGCCAGCAGCCGCCGACTAGCGGGGGGGAGGAGCACAGATACGCAGTATTTT.

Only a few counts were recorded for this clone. CDR3 loop: CASSYLYRGHTEAFF. CDR3 bases: TGTGCCAGCAGCTACCTTTACAGGGGGCACACTGAAGCTTTCTTT. The chain recombines TRBV11-2 with TRBJ1-1, with 9 positions matching TRBD1. The CDR3 extends over 15 amino acids. V gave up 4 bases and J gave up 3 bases; unmatched junction bases: 6. Germline-derived CDR1 and CDR2 are SGHAT and FQNNGV.

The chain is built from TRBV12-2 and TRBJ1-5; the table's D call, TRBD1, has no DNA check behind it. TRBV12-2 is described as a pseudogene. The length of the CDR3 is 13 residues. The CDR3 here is CASRLGTGQPQHF. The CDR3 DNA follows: TGTGCAAGTCGCTTGGGGACAGGTCAGCCCCAGCATTTT.

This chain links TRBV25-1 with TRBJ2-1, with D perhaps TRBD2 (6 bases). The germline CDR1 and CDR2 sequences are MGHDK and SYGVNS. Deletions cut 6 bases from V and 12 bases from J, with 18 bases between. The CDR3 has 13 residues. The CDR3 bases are TGTGCCAGCAGGGGACTCTCCTCGTTCGGGCAGTTCTTC. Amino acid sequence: CASRGLSSFGQFF.

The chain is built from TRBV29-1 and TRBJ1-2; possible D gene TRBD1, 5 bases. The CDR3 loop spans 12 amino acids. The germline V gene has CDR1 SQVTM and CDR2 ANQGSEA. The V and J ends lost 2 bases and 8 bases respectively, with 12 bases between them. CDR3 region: CSVESTGDGYTF. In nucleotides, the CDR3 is TGCAGCGTTGAATCCACGGGGGACGGCTACACCTTC.

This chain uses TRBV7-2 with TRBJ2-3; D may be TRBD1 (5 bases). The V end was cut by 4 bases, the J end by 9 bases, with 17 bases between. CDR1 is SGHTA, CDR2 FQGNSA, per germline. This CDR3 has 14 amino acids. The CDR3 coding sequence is TGTGCCAGCAGCTCCACCTACCCGACAGTAACGCAGTATTTT. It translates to CASSSTYPTVTQYF.

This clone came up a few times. The CDR3 nucleotides read TGTGCCAGCAGTACAGACAGGTACGAGCAGTACTTC. It translates to CASSTDRYEQYF. The genes are TRBV6-2 or TRBV6-3 and TRBJ2-7; TRBD1 might be the D (6 bases). Trimming stripped 5 bases from V and 4 bases from J, with 9 bases between. CDR1 is MNHEY, CDR2 SVGEGT, per germline. CDR3 size: 12 residues.

The CDR3 loop is CASRGTGGAFTGELFF. The DNA of the CDR3 is TGTGCCAGCAGGGGGACAGGGGGGGCATTCACCGGGGAGCTGTTTTTT. This chain connects TRBV2 to TRBJ2-2; TRBD1 matches 11 bases. The J segment lost 4 bases and the V segment lost 6 bases, leaving 7 bases of the junction unmatched. The CDR3 covers 16 residues. Germline V gives CDR1 SNHLY, CDR2 FYNNEI. The full variable domain, rest sourced from reference TRBV2 and TRBJ2-2, is EPEVTQTPSHQVTQMGQEVILRCVPISNHLYFYWYRQILGQKVEFLVSFYNNEISEKSEIFDDQFSVERPDGSNFTLKIRSTKLEDSAMYFCASRGTGGAFTGELFFGEGSRLTVL.